This entry lists 6 T cell receptor beta chains sequenced from one sample in a study of CD8 T cells in ankylosing spondylitis. One entry per CDR3 protein results from TCRdb running MiXCR on the 5' RACE reads. The sample holds 200,000 or so distinct CDR3 sequences; around 13% are singletons and the top ten take approximately 11%. The sequencing input was blood, either unsorted or a sorted T cell fraction (not recorded which). These receptors were obtained from a female donor with ankylosing spondylitis or in good health (not recorded which).

Concerning this clonotype: This may arise from a read error, as a much more abundant clone is one base away. V and J are TRBV7-2 and TRBJ1-2; 9 nucleotides match TRBD1. The CDR3 has 13 amino acids. Germline lookup yields CDR1 SGHTA and CDR2 FQGNSA. V trimming: 10 bases; J trimming: 5 bases; junction bases outside the gene matches: 8. CDR3 residues: CANSGDRGYGYTF. The CDR3 region has the DNA TGTGCCAACAGTGGCGACAGGGGGTATGGCTACACCTTC.

This clonotype has a handful of counts. The chain's CDR3 is CASSEALAGGSGANVLTF. The DNA of the CDR3 is TGCGCCAGCAGTGAGGCCCTAGCGGGAGGCTCTGGGGCCAACGTCCTGACTTTC. The chain carries TRBV10-2 and TRBJ2-6; 11 positions agree with TRBD2. Per the germline V gene, CDR1 is WSHSY and CDR2 is SAAADI. The CDR3 extends over 18 amino acids. Trimming cost V 2 bases and J 0 bases; bases outside gene matches: 3.

This clonotype was observed a handful of times. CDR3 residues: CSARRTGESTDTQYF. CDR3 bases: TGCAGTGCTAGAAGGACAGGGGAAAGCACAGATACGCAGTATTTT. V and J are TRBV20-1 and TRBJ2-3; TRBD1 agrees at 9 bases. J gave up 0 bases and V 2 bases, and 3 bases lay outside the gene matches. The V gene's germline CDR1 is DFQATT and CDR2 SNEGSKA (reference sequence). CDR3 size: 15 residues.

This clonotype was seen a few times. The chain recombines TRBV7-2 with TRBJ1-6, with D possibly TRBD1 on 5 matching bases. The CDR3 spans 17 residues. V lost 9 bases and J 7 bases, leaving 25 bases between the germline ends. Germline V gene data show CDR1 as SGHTA and CDR2 as FQGNSA. The CDR3 DNA reads TGTGCCAGTCGTCGCCGACAGCCGGGCAGCCTAAATTCACCCCTCCACTTT. As protein: CASRRRQPGSLNSPLHF.

The J gene is TRBJ2-3, the V gene TRBV11-3, with 13 bases fitting TRBD2. V dropped 5 bases and J dropped 4; count of bases not matched to a gene: 6. Looked up from germline, CDR1 is SGHNT and CDR2 is YENEEA. The length of the CDR3 is 16 residues. CDR3 coding DNA: TGTGCCAGCAGCCGAGGACTAGCGGGAGCGGCAGATACGCAGTATTTT. Amino acids: CASSRGLAGAADTQYF.

This clonotype was seen only a few times. CDR3 in DNA: TGTGCCAGCACCCCCGGGTCAGTGAGGGGCTACACCTTC. Residues: CASTPGSVRGYTF. The chain recombines TRBV12-3 or TRBV12-4 with TRBJ1-2; D remains ambiguous. The ends were cut back, 7 bases at V and 8 bases at J, with 17 bases in the middle. The CDR3 runs to 13 residues.